One and the same sample provided the 10 T cell receptor beta chains below, sequenced in a study of Ad26.COV2.S vaccination and SARS-CoV-2 variants. The repertoire was sequenced with immunoSEQ multiplex PCR; TCRdb's copy has only in-frame clones and lacks some. The repertoire has 320,000 or so clones, roughly 90% of them found once; the top ten carry roughly 6%. The treatment denotes: some 20 received Ad26.COV2.S at low or high dose, single or two shots; 5 received placebo; per-sample allocation not given. All samples were drawn on day 63, counting from the first vaccine or placebo injection. The source was peripheral blood, collected in a trial of Ad26.COV2.S vaccine versus placebo. All receptors derive from a person between 18 and 65 years old who received the Ad26.COV2.S COVID-19 vaccine or a placebo.

The chain uses TRBV6-5 and TRBJ2-7, with D perhaps given as TRBD1 or TRBD2 (5 bases each). The ends were cut back, 5 bases at V and 2 bases at J, with 16 bases in the middle. The germline V gene has CDR1 MNHEY and CDR2 SVGAGI. The CDR3 loop spans 15 amino acids. CDR3 in amino acids: CASSPSGTPTYEQYF. CDR3 bases: TGTGCCAGCAGTCCCTCCGGGACGCCAACCTACGAGCAGTACTTC.

The rearrangement uses TRBV7-2 and TRBJ1-2; D unresolved. The CDR3 loop spans 13 amino acids. V lost 3 bases and J lost 2, with 7 bases in between. CDR1 is SGHTA and CDR2 is FQGNSA in the germline V gene. The CDR3 sequence: CASSFSSNYGYTF. Written as DNA, the CDR3 is TGTGCCAGCAGCTTTTCATCAAACTATGGCTACACCTTC.

The chain uses TRBV7-2 and TRBJ1-4; D not resolved. Germline CDR1 is SGHTA and CDR2 is FQGNSA. V was clipped by 4 bases and J by 8 bases, with 14 bases between them. The CDR3 is 14 residues long. The CDR3 reads CASSSRGAGEKLFF. CDR3 DNA: TGTGCCAGCAGCTCCCGGGGAGCCGGGGAAAAACTGTTTTTT.

The chain uses TRBV30 and TRBJ1-6; possible D gene TRBD1, 5 bases. Germline V gene lookup returns CDR1 GTSNPN and CDR2 SVGIG (reference sequence). V lost 1 base and J lost 7, with 8 bases in between. This CDR3 is 13 amino acids long. Written as DNA, the CDR3 is TGTGCCTGGAGTGGGGACGGGAATTCACCCCTCCACTTT. It yields the protein CAWSGDGNSPLHF.

J is TRBJ1-2 and V is TRBV7-2; D unclear. Per the germline V gene, CDR1 is SGHTA and CDR2 is FQGNSA. V was clipped by 2 bases and J by 5 bases, with 12 bases between them. This CDR3 is built from 14 residues. As DNA, the CDR3 is TGTGCCAGCAGCTTATCGAGACACAATTATGGCTACACCTTC. Protein product: CASSLSRHNYGYTF. The whole variable domain, filled in from reference TRBV7-2 and TRBJ1-2, reads GAGVSQSPSNKVTEKGKDVELRCDPISGHTALYWYRQSLGQGLEFLIYFQGNSAPDKSGLPSDRFSAERTGGSVSTLTIQRTQQEDSAVYLCASSLSRHNYGYTFGSGTRLTVV.

The gene calls are TRBV11-3 and TRBJ2-7, with D perhaps TRBD2 (5 bases). Trimming removed 1 base from V and 3 bases from J, with 13 bases in between. The CDR3 runs to 15 residues. Looked up from germline, CDR1 is SGHNT and CDR2 is YENEEA. This CDR3 reads CASSLGRGWDYEQYV. In DNA, the CDR3 is TGTGCCAGCAGCTTAGGCCGGGGATGGGACTACGAGCAGTACGTC.

The chain carries TRBV6-2 or TRBV6-3 and TRBJ2-5; TRBD1 matches at 9 bases. Germline V gives CDR1 MNHEY, CDR2 SVGEGT. V lost 0 bases and J lost 3; bases outside the gene matches: 5. The CDR3 runs 16 residues. Written as DNA, the CDR3 is TGTGCCAGCAGTTACTCCGGGACAGGGAAGGAAGAGACCCAGTACTTC. Residues: CASSYSGTGKEETQYF.

The V and J genes are TRBV6-6 and TRBJ2-7; D gene uncertain. This CDR3 is built from 12 residues. Trimming cost V 5 bases and J 5 bases, with 10 bases left between them. Germline CDR1 reads MNHNY; CDR2 reads SVGAGI (reference sequence). CDR3 sequence reads: CASSPSRNEQYF. The DNA for the CDR3 is TGTGCCAGCAGTCCCTCTCGAAACGAGCAGTACTTC.

This sequence joins TRBV3-1 (or the pseudogene TRBV3-2) and TRBJ1-3; TRBD1 agrees at 7 bases. The CDR3 covers 16 residues. Per the germline V gene, CDR1 is LGHDT and CDR2 is YNNKEL (reference sequence). V shed 4 bases and J 2 bases; nucleotides not matched to a gene: 8. The CDR3 DNA is TGTGCCAGCAGCCGTCTCCAGGGGGGCGCTGGAAACACCATATATTTT. Translation: CASSRLQGGAGNTIYF.

The rearrangement joins TRBV4-3 to TRBJ1-5, with D possibly being TRBD1 (6 bases). The CDR3 runs 15 residues. Trimming removed 3 bases from V and 5 bases from J, with 14 bases in between. Germline CDR1 and CDR2: LGHNA and YSLEER. The CDR3 sequence: CASSHYRDADQPQHF. DNA for the CDR3: TGCGCCAGCAGCCATTACAGGGACGCAGATCAGCCCCAGCATTTT.